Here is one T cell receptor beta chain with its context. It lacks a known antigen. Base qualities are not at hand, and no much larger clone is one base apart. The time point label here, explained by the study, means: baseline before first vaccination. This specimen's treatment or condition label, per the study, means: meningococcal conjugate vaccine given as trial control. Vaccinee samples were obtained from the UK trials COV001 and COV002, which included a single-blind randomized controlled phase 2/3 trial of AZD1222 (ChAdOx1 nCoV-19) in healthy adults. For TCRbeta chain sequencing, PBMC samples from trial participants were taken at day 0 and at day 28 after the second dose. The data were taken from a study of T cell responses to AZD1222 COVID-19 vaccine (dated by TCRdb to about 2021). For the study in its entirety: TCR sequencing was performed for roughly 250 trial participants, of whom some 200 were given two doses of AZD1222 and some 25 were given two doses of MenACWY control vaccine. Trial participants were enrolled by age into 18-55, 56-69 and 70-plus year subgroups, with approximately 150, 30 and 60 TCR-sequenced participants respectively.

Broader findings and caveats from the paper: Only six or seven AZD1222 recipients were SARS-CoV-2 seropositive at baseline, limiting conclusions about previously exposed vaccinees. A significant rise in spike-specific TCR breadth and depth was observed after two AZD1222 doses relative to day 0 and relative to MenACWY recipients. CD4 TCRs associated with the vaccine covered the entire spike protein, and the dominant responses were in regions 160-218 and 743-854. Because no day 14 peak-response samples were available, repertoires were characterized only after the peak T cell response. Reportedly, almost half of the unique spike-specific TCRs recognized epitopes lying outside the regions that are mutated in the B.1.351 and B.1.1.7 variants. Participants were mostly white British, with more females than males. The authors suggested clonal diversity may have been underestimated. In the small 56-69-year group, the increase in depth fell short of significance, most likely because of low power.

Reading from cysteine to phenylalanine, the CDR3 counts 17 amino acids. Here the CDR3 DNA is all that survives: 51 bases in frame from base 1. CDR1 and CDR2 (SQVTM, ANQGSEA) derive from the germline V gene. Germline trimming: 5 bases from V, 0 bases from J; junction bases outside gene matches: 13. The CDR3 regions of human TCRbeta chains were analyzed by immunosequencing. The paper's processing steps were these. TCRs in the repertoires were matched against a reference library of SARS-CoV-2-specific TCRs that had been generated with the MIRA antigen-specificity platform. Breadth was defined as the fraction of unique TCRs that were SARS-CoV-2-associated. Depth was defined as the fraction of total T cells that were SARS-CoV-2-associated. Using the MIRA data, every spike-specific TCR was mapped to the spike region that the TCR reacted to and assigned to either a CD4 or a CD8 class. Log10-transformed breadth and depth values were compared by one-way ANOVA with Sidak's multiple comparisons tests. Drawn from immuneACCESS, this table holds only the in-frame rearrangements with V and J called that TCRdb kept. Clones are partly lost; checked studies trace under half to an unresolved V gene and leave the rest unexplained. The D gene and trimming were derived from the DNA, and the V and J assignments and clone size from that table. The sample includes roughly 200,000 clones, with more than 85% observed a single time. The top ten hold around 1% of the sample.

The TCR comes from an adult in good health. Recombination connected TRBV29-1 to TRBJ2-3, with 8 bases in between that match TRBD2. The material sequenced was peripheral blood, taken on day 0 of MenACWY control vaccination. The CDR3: CSVRRIGTRGSTDTQYF. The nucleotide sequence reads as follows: TGCAGCGTTAGGCGAATCGGGACTAGGGGCAGCACAGATACGCAGTATTTT.